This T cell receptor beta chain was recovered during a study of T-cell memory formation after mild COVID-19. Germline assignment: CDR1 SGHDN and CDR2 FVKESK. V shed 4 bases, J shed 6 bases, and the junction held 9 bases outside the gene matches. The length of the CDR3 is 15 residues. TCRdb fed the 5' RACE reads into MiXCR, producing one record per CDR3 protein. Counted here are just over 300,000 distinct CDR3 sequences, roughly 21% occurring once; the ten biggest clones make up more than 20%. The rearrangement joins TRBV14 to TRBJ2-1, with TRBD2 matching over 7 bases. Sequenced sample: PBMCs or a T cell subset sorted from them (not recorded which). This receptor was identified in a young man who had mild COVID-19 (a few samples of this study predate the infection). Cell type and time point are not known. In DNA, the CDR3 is TGTGCCAGCAGCCTTTCGCGGGGGTCGATCAATGAGCAGTTCTTC. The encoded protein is CASSLSRGSINEQFF.